This passage covers 6 T cell receptor beta chains from one sample sequenced in a study of technical replicates of blood from several donors. Sequencing was performed with immunoSEQ multiplex PCR; in TCRdb, only in-frame clones are kept and a portion is missing. The sample holds about 64,000 clones, about 88% seen once. Sequencing was carried out using PBMCs. The source is a human donor in good health. Some clones in this sample may be carry-over from other donors' samples.

The CDR3 sequence is CASGSTPRAGELFF. CDR3 bases: TGCGCCAGCGGTTCGACACCGCGGGCCGGGGAGCTGTTTTTT. The rearrangement joins TRBV4-3 to TRBJ2-2, with D possibly matching TRBD2 (5 bases). This CDR3 is 14 amino acids long. Trimming shortened V by 8 bases and J by 6 bases, and 16 bases separated the two germline ends. Germline loops: CDR1 LGHNA, CDR2 YSLEER.

This rearrangement joins TRBV14 to TRBJ2-6; possible D gene TRBD2, 6 bases. Trimming removed 4 bases at V and 0 bases at J, with 16 bases between. Germline CDR1 and CDR2: SGHDN and FVKESK. This CDR3 has 18 amino acids. In nucleotides, the CDR3 is TGTGCCAGCAGCCTCCTCGGGGGTCCCCTCTCTGGGGCCAACGTCCTGACTTTC. As protein: CASSLLGGPLSGANVLTF.

This chain connects TRBV10-3 to TRBJ2-2; 12 positions match TRBD2. CDR1 is ENHRY, CDR2 SYGVKD, per germline. The CDR3 is made up of 16 amino acids. V lost 2 bases and J lost 5; bases outside the gene matches: 3. DNA of the CDR3: TGTGCCATCAGTGAGAGACTAGCGGGAGAGACCGGGGAGCTGTTTTTT. Translation: CAISERLAGETGELFF.

Only one count was recorded for this clone. This chain joins TRBV5-4 and TRBJ1-6; D gene uncertain. The CDR3 sequence is 14 residues long. With 0 bases removed from V and 7 bases from J, the gap between germline ends came to 8 bases. Germline CDR1 and CDR2: SGHNT and YYREEE (reference sequence). CDR3 DNA: TGTGCCAGCAGCTTGGTGGCGCGGAATTCACCCCTCCACTTT. Its translation: CASSLVARNSPLHF.

The rearrangement uses TRBV10-3 and TRBJ2-1; TRBD2 agrees at 11 bases. Germline V gene lookup returns CDR1 ENHRY and CDR2 SYGVKD. V dropped 6 bases and J dropped 8; count of bases not matched to a gene: 9. There are 15 residues in the CDR3. The CDR3 nucleotides are TGTGCCATCAGGAAACTAGCGGGGGATGGAGATGAGCAGTTCTTC. Protein: CAIRKLAGDGDEQFF.

V is TRBV13 and J is TRBJ2-2, with 10 positions matching TRBD1. CDR1 and CDR2 from the germline V gene are PRHDT and FYEKMQ (reference sequence). V lost 5 bases to trimming and J lost 4 bases; unmatched junction nucleotides: 7. The CDR3 is 16 residues long. CDR3 coding DNA: TGTGCCAGCAGCCCGCTCCGGACAGGGGGCACCGGGGAGCTGTTTTTT. Its translation: CASSPLRTGGTGELFF.